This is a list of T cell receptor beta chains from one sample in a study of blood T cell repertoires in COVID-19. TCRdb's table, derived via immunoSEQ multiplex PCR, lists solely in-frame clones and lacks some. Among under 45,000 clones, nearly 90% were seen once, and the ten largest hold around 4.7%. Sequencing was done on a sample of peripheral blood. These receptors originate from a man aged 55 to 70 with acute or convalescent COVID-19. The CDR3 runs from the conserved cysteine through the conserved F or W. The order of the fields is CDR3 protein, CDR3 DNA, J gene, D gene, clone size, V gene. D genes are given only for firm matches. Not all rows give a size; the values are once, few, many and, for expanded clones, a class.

CASSLGGLSNQPQHF,TGTGCCAGCAGCTTAGGGGGACTAAGCAATCAGCCCCAGCATTTT,TRBJ1-5,.,.,TRBV7-2
CASSPRTGSSGNTIYF,TGTGCCAGCAGCCCCCGGACAGGGAGTTCTGGAAACACCATATATTTT,TRBJ1-3,TRBD1,.,TRBV3-1/TRBV3-2
CASSRGDGNTEAFF,TGCGCCAGCAGCCGCGGGGACGGGAACACTGAAGCTTTCTTT,TRBJ1-1,.,.,TRBV5-1
CASSHPSGPRNEQFF,TGTGCCAGCAGCCATCCTAGCGGGCCCCGGAATGAGCAGTTCTTC,TRBJ2-1,TRBD2,.,TRBV5-6
CASSQVTNWRGGRETQYF,TGTGCCAGCAGCCAAGTCACCAACTGGCGGGGGGGCCGGGAGACCCAGTACTTC,TRBJ2-5,TRBD2,.,TRBV3-1/TRBV3-2
CASSGQPGTGTGEQYF,TGTGCCAGCTCCGGCCAGCCGGGAACAGGGACGGGCGAGCAGTACTTC,TRBJ2-7,.,.,TRBV18
CASSSLDTQYF,TGTGCCAGCAGCTCGTTGGATACGCAGTATTTT,TRBJ2-3,.,once,TRBV13
CASRPGQGYNSPLHF,TGTGCCAGCAGACCCGGACAGGGCTATAATTCACCCCTCCACTTT,TRBJ1-6,TRBD1,.,TRBV5-4
CASIDTLGYTF,TGTGCCAGCATCGACACTCTTGGCTACACCTTC,TRBJ1-2,.,.,TRBV2
CASSESRSAGGYNEQFF,TGCGCCAGCAGTGAGTCGAGATCGGCGGGGGGATACAATGAGCAGTTCTTC,TRBJ2-1,TRBD2,.,TRBV10-2
CASSPSDRVEQYF,TGTGCCAGCAGCCCCTCAGACAGGGTCGAGCAGTACTTC,TRBJ2-7,TRBD1,.,TRBV27
CASSYGTGPGELFF,TGTGCCAGCAGTTACGGGACAGGGCCCGGGGAGCTGTTTTTT,TRBJ2-2,TRBD1,.,TRBV6-5
CASRGAGANVLTF,TGCGCCAGCCGGGGGGCTGGGGCCAACGTCCTGACTTTC,TRBJ2-6,TRBD2,.,TRBV4-3
CASSQDPGNYNEQFF,TGCGCCAGCAGCCAAGATCCAGGGAACTACAATGAGCAGTTCTTC,TRBJ2-1,.,once,TRBV4-1
CASSWRTGDTEAFF,TGTGCCAGCAGTTGGAGGACAGGCGACACTGAAGCTTTCTTT,TRBJ1-1,TRBD1,once,TRBV6-5
CATSDGGQGNGELFF,TGTGCCACCAGTGATGGGGGACAGGGGAACGGGGAGCTGTTTTTT,TRBJ2-2,TRBD1,.,TRBV24-1
CASSNVSGQGNTGELFF,TGTGCCAGCAGCAATGTGTCTGGACAGGGAAACACCGGGGAGCTGTTTTTT,TRBJ2-2,.,.,TRBV21-1
CASSWMGGANEKLFF,TGTGCCAGCAGCTGGATGGGAGGCGCTAATGAAAAACTGTTTTTT,TRBJ1-4,.,.,TRBV7-2
CASSPSRGRGNTIYF,TGTGCCAGCAGCCCAAGTAGGGGTCGGGGAAACACCATATATTTT,TRBJ1-3,.,.,TRBV7-2
CASSLIPGRRTEAFF,TGTGCCAGCAGCTTGATTCCGGGGAGGCGCACTGAAGCTTTCTTT,TRBJ1-1,.,few,TRBV5-4
CASSGQGAGSYNEQFF,TGTGCCAGCAGCGGACAGGGGGCTGGTTCCTACAATGAGCAGTTCTTC,TRBJ2-1,TRBD1,.,TRBV5-4
CASSSGTGPYEQYF,TGTGCCAGCAGCTCTGGGACAGGGCCCTACGAGCAGTACTTC,TRBJ2-7,TRBD1,.,TRBV5-6
CATSDTRGPGTEAFF,TGTGCCACCAGTGACACCAGGGGGCCGGGAACTGAAGCTTTCTTT,TRBJ1-1,TRBD1,.,TRBV24-1
CASSKAPTGATYEQYF,TGTGCCAGCAGCAAAGCTCCGACAGGGGCAACCTACGAGCAGTACTTC,TRBJ2-7,.,.,TRBV21-1